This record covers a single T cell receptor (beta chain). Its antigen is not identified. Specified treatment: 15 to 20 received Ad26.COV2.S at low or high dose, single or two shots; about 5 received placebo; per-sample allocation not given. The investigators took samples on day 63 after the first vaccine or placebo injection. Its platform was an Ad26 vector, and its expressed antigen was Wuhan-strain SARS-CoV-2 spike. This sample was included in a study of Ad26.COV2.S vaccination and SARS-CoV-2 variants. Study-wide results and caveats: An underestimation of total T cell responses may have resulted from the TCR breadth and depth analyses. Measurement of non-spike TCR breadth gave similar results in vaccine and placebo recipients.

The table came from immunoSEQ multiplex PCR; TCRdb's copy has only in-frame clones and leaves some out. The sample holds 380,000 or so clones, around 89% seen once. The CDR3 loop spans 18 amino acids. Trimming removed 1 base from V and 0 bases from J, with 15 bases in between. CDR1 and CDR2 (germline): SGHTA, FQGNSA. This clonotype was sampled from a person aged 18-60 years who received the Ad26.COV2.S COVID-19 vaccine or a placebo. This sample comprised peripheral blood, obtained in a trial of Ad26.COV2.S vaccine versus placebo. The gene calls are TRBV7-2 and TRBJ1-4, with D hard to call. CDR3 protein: CASSLGVWQQATNEKLFF. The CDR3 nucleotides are TGTGCCAGCAGCTTAGGGGTGTGGCAGCAGGCAACTAATGAAAAACTGTTTTTT.